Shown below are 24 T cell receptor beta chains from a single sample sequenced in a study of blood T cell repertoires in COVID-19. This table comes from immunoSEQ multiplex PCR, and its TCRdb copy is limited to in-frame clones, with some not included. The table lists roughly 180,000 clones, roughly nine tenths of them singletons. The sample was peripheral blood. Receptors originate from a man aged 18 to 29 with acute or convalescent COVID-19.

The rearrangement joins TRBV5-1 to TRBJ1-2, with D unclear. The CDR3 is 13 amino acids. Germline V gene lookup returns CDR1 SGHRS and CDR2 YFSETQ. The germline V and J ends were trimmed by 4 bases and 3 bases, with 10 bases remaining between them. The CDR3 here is CASSADTYYGYTF. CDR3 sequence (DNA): TGCGCCAGCAGCGCCGACACATACTATGGCTACACCTTC.

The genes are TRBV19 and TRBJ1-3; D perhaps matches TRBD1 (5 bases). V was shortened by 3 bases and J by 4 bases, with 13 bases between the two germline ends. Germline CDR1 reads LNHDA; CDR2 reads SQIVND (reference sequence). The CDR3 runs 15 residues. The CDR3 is CASSISRTPGNTIYF. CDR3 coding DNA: TGTGCCAGTAGTATTAGTCGGACACCCGGAAACACCATATATTTT.

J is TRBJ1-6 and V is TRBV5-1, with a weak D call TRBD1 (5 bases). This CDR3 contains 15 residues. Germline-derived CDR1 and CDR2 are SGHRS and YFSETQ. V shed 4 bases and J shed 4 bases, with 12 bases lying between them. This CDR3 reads CASSPGTGYNSPLHF. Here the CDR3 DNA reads TGCGCCAGCAGCCCTGGCACAGGTTATAATTCACCCCTCCACTTT.

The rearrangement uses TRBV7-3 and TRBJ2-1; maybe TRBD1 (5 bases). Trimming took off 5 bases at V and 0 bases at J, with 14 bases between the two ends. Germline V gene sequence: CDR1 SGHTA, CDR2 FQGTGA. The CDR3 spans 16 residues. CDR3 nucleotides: TGTGCCAGCAGCCCCGTGGGGCAAAGCTCCTACAATGAGCAGTTCTTC. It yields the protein CASSPVGQSSYNEQFF. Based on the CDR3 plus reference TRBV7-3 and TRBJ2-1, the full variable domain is GAGVSQTPSNKVTEKGKYVELRCDPISGHTALYWYRQSLGQGPEFLIYFQGTGAADDSGLPNDRFFAVRPEGSVSTLKIQRTERGDSAVYLCASSPVGQSSYNEQFFGPGTRLTVL.

CDR3 residues: CASSPTGGDWENTEAFF. CDR3 nucleotide sequence: TGTGCCAGCAGTCCGACAGGGGGCGACTGGGAAAACACTGAAGCTTTCTTT. This chain joins TRBV6-6 and TRBJ1-1, with 10 nucleotides matching TRBD1. The germline gives CDR1 MNHNY, CDR2 SVGAGI (reference sequence). V lost 5 bases to trimming and J lost 2 bases; unmatched junction nucleotides: 11. CDR3 size: 17 residues.

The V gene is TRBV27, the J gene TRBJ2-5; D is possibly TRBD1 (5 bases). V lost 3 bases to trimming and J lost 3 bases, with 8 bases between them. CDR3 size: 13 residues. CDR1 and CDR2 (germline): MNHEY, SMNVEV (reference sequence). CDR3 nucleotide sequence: TGTGCCAGCAGTTTGCTAGGGGAAGAGACCCAGTACTTC. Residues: CASSLLGEETQYF.

The CDR3 is CASGLRVAEAFF. Here the CDR3 DNA reads TGTGCTAGTGGTCTCAGGGTCGCTGAAGCTTTCTTT. The genes are TRBV12-5 and TRBJ1-1; D possibly corresponds to TRBD1 (5 bases). This CDR3 has 12 amino acids. Germline V gene lookup returns CDR1 LGHNT and CDR2 FRNRAP. Trimming removed 5 bases at V and 6 bases at J, with 10 bases between.

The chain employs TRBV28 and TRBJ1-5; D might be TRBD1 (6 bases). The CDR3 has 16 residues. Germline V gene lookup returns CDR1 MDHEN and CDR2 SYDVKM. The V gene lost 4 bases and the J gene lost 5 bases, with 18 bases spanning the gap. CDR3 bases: TGTGCCAGCAGTTCCCGGGACACCAGCTGGGATCAGCCCCAGCATTTT. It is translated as CASSSRDTSWDQPQHF. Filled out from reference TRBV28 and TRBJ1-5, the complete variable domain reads DVKVTQSSRYLVKRTGEKVFLECVQDMDHENMFWYRQDPGLGLRLIYFSYDVKMKEKGDIPEGYSVSREKKERFSLILESASTNQTSMYLCASSSRDTSWDQPQHFGDGTRLSIL.

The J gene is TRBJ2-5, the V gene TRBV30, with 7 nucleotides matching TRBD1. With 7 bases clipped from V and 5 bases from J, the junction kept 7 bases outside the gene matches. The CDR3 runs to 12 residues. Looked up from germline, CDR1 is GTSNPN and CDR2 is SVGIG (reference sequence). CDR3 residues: CALTGTRETQYF. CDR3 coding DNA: TGTGCCTTGACAGGGACCAGGGAGACCCAGTACTTC.

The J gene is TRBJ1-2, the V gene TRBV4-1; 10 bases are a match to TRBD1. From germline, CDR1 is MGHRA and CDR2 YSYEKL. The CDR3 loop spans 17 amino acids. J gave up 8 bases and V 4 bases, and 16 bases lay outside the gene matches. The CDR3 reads CASSLTPGTGERMGYTF. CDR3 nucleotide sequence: TGCGCCAGCAGCCTAACCCCCGGGACAGGGGAGAGGATGGGCTACACCTTC.

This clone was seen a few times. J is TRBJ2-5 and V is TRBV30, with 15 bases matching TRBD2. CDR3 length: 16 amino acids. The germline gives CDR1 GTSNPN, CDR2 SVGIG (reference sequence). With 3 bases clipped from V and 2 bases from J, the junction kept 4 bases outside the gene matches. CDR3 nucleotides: TGTGCCTGGAGCCTAGGGACTAGCGGGGGGCAAGAGACCCAGTACTTC. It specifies CAWSLGTSGGQETQYF.

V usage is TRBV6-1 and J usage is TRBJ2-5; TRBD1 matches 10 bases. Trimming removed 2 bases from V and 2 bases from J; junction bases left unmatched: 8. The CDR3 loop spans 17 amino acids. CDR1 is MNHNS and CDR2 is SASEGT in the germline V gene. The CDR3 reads CASSERSWDRGQETQYF. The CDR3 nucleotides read TGTGCCAGCAGTGAACGCTCGTGGGACAGGGGACAAGAGACCCAGTACTTC.

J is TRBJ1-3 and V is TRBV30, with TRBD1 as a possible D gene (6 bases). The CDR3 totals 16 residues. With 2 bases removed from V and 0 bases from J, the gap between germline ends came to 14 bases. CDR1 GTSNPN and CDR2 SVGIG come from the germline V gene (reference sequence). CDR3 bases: TGTGCCTGGAGTCCCCCCGGGACAAGCTCTGGAAACACCATATATTTT. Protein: CAWSPPGTSSGNTIYF.

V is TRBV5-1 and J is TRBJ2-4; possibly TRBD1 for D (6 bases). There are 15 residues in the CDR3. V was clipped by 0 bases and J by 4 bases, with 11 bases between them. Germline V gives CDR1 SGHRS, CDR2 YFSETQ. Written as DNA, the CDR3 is TGCGCCAGCAGCTTGGTGGGACAACAGAAAAACATTCAGTACTTC. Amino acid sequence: CASSLVGQQKNIQYF.

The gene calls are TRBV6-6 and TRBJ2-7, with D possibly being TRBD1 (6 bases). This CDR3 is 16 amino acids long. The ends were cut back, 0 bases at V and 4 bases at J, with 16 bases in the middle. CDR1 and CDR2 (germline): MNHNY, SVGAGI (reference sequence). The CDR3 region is CASSYSGGQTLYEQYV. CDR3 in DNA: TGTGCCAGCAGTTACTCGGGCGGACAGACACTTTACGAGCAGTACGTC.

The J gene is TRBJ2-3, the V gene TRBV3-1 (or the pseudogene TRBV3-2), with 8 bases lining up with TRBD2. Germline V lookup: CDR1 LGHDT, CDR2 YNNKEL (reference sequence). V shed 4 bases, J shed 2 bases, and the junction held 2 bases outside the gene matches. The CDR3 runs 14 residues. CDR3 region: CASSRGGTTDTQYF. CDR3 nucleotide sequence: TGTGCCAGCAGCCGCGGGGGGACCACAGATACGCAGTATTTT.

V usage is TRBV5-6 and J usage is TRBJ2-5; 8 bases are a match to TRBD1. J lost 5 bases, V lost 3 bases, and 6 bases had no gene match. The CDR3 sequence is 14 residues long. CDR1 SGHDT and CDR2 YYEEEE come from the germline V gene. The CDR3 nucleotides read TGTGCCAGCAGCTACCGACAGGGGAGGGAGACCCAGTACTTC. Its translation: CASSYRQGRETQYF.

The CDR3 DNA follows: TGTGCCAGTATCGACAGGGACAGGAACACTGAAGCTTTCTTT. Translated: CASIDRDRNTEAFF. This chain connects TRBV7-9 to TRBJ1-1; 7 positions match TRBD1. CDR3 length equals 14 residues. The germline V gene has CDR1 SEHNR and CDR2 FQNEAQ (reference sequence). The junction had 8 bases not matched to a gene; V was cut back by 9 bases and J by 1 base.

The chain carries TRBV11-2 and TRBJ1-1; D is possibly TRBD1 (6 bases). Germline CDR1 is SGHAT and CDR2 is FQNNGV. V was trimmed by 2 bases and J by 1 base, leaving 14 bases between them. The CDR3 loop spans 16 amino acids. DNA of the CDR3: TGTGCCAGCAGCTTAACAGGGACACTCCAGAACACTGAAGCTTTCTTT. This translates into CASSLTGTLQNTEAFF.

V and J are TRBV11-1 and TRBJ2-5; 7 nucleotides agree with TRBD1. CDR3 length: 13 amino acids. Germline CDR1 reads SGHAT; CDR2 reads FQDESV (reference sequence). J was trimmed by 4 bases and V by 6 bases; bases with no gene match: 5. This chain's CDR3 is CASRPQGRETQYF. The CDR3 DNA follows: TGTGCCAGCAGGCCACAGGGGCGAGAGACCCAGTACTTC.

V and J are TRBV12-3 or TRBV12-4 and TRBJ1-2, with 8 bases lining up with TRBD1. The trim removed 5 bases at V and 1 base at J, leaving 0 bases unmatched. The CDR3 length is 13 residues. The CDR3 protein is CASSDRGNYGYTF. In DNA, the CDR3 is TGTGCCAGCAGTGACAGGGGTAACTATGGCTACACCTTC.

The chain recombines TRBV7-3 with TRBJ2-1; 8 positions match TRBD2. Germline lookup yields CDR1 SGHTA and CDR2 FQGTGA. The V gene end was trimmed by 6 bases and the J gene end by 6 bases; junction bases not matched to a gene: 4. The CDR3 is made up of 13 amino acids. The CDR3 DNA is TGTGCCAGCAGTTCCGGGACTAGCAATGAGCAGTTCTTC. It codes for CASSSGTSNEQFF.

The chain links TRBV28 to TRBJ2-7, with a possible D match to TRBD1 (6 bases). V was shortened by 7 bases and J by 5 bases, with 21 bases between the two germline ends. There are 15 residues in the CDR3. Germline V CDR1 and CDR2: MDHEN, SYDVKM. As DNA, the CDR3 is TGTGCCAGCACCACTACCGTCGGGACAAATGACGAGCAGTACGTC. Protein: CASTTTVGTNDEQYV.

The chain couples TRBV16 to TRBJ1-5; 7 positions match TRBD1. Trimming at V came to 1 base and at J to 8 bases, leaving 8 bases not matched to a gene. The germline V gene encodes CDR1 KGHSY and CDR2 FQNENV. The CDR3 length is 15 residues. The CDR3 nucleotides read TGTGCCAGCAGCCAATTGAAGGACCAGGGGGAGCCCCAGCATTTT. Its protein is CASSQLKDQGEPQHF. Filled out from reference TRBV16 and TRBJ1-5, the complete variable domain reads GEEVAQTPKHLVRGEGQKAKLYCAPIKGHSYVFWYQQVLKNEFKFLISFQNENVFDETGMPKERFSAKCLPNSPCSLEIQATKLEDSAVYFCASSQLKDQGEPQHFGDGTRLSIL.